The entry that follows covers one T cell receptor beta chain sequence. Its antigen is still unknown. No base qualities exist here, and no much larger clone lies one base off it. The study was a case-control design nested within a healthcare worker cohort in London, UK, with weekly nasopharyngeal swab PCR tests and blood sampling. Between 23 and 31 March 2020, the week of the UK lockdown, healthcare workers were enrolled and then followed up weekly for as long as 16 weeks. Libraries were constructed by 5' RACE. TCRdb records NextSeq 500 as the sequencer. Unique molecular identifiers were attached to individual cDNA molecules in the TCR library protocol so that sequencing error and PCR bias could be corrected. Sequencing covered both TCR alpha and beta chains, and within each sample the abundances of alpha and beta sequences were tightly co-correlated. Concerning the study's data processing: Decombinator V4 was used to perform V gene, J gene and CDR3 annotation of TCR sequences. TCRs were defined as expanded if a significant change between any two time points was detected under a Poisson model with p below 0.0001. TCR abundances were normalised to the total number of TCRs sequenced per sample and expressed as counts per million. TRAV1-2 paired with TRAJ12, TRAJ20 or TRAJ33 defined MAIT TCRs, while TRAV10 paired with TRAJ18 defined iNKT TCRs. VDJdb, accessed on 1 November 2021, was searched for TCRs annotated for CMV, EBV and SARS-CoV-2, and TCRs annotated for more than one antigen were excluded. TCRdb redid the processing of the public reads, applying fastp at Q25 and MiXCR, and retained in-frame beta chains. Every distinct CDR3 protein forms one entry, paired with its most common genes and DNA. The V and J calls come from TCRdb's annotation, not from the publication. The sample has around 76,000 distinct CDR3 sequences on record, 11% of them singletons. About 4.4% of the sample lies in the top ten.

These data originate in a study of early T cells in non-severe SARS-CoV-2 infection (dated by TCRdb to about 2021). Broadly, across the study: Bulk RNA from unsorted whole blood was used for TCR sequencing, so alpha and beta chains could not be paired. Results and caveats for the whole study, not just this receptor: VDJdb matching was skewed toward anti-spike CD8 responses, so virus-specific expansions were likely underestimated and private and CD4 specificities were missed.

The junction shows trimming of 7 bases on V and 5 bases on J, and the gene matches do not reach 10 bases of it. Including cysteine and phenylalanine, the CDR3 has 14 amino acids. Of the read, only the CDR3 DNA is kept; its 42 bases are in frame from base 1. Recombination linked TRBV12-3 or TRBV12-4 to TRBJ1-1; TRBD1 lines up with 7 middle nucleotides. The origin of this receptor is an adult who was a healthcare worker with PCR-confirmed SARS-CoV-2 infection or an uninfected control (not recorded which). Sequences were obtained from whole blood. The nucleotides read TGTGCCAGCACCCTGACAGGGATCGGTACTGAAGCTTTCTTT. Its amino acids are CASTLTGIGTEAFF.